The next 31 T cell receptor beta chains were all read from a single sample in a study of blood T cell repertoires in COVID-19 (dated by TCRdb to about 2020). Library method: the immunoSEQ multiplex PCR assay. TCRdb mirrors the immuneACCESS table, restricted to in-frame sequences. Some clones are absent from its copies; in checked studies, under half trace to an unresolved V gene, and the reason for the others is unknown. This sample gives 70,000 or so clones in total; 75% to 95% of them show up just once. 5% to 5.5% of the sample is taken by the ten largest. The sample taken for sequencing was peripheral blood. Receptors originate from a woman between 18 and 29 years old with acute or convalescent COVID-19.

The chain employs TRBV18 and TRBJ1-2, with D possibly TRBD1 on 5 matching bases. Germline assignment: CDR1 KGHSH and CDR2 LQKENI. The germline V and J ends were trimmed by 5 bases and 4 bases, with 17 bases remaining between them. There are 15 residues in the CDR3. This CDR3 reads CASSFILPGSYGYTF. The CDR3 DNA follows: TGTGCCAGCTCATTTATTCTCCCAGGGTCCTATGGCTACACCTTC.

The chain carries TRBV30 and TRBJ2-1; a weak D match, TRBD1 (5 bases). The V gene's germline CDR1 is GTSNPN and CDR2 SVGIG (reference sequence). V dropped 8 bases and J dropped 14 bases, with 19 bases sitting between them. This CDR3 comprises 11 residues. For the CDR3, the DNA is TGTGCCGCCACGCCGGGCAGGGTCAAGTTCTTC. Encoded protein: CAATPGRVKFF.

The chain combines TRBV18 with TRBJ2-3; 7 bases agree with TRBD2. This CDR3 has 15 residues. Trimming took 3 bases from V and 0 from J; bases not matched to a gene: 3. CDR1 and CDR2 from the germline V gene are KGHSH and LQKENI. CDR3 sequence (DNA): TGTGCCAGCTCACCTGGACTAGGGAGCACAGATACGCAGTATTTT. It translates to CASSPGLGSTDTQYF.

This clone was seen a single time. DNA for the CDR3: TGCGCCAGCAGCTTGGGTAGCCGGACTGAAGCTTTCTTT. It translates to CASSLGSRTEAFF. This rearrangement joins TRBV5-1 to TRBJ1-1; D not certain. V lost 0 bases to trimming and J lost 5 bases, with 8 bases between them. CDR1 is SGHRS and CDR2 is YFSETQ in the germline V gene. The CDR3 is 13 residues long.

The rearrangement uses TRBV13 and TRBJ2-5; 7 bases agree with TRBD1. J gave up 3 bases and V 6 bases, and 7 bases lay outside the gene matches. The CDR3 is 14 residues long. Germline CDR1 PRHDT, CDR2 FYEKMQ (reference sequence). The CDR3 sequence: CASSYEGQKETQYF. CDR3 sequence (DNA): TGTGCCAGCAGTTATGAGGGACAGAAAGAGACCCAGTACTTC.

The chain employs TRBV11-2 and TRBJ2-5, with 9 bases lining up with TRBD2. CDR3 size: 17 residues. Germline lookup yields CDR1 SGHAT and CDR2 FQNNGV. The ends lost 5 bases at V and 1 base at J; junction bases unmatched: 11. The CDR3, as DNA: TGTGCCAGCAGCACCAGAAGCGGGGGGTTTTTCCAAGAGACCCAGTACTTC. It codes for CASSTRSGGFFQETQYF.

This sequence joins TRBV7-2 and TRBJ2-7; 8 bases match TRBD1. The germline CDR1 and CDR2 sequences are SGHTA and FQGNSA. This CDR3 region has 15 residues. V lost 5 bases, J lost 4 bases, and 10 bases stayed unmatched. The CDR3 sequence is CASSPGDRRMYEQYF. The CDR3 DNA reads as TGTGCCAGCAGCCCGGGGGACAGGCGAATGTACGAGCAGTACTTC.

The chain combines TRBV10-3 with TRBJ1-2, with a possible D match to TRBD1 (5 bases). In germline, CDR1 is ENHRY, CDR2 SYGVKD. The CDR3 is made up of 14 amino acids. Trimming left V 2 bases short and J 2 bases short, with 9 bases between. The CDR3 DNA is TGTGCCATCAGTGAGAGAACAGGAAACTATGGCTACACCTTC. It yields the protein CAISERTGNYGYTF.

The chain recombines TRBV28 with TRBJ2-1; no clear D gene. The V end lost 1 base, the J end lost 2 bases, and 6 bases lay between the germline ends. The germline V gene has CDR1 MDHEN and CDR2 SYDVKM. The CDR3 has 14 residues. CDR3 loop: CASSLLPAYNEQFF. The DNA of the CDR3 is TGTGCCAGCAGTTTATTGCCGGCCTACAATGAGCAGTTCTTC.

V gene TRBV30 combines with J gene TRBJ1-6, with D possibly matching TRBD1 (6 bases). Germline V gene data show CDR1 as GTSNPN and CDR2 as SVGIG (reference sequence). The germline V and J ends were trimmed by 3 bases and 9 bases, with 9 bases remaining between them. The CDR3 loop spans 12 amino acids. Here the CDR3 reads CAWRQGFSPLHF. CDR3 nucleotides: TGTGCCTGGAGACAGGGATTTTCACCCCTCCACTTT. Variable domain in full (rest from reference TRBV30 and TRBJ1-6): SQTIHQWPATLVQPVGSPLSLECTVEGTSNPNLYWYRQAAGRGLQLLFYSVGIGQISSEVPQNLSASRPQDRQFILSSKKLLLSDSGFYLCAWRQGFSPLHFGNGTRLTVT.

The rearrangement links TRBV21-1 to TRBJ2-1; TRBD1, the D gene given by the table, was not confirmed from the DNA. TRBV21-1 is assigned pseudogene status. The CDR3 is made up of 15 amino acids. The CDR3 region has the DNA TGTGCCAGCAGCAAAAATAGGCAGGGAATGAATGAGCAGTTCTTC. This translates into CASSKNRQGMNEQFF.

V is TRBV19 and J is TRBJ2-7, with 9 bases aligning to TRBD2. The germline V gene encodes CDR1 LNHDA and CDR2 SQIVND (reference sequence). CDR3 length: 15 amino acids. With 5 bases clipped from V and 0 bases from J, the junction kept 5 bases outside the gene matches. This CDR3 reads CASSETSGSSYEQYF. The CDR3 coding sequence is TGTGCCAGTAGTGAGACTAGCGGAAGCTCCTACGAGCAGTACTTC.

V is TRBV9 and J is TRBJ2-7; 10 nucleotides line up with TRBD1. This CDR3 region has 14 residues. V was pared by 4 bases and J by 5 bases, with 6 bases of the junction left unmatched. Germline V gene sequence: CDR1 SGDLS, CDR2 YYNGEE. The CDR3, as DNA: TGTGCCAGCAGCCTGACAGGGGGCCTCGACGAGCAGTACTTC. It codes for CASSLTGGLDEQYF. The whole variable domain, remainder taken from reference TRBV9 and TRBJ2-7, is DSGVTQTPKHLITATGQRVTLRCSPRSGDLSVYWYQQSLDQGLQFLIQYYNGEERAKGNILERFSAQQFPDLHSELNLSSLELGDSALYFCASSLTGGLDEQYFGPGTRLTVT.

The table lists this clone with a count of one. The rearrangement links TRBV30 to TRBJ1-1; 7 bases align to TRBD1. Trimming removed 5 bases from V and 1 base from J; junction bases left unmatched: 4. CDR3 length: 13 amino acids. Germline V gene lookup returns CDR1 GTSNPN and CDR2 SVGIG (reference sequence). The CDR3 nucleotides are TGTGCCTGGGGAGACAGGGCGAACACTGAAGCTTTCTTT. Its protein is CAWGDRANTEAFF.

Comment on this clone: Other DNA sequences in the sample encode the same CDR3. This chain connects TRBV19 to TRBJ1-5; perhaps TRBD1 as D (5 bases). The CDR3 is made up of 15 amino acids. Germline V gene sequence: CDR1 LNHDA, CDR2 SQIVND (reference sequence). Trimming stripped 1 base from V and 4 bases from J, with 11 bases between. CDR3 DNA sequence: TGTGCCAGTAGTATAGGCCAGGGTGGTAATCAGCCCCAGCATTTT. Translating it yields CASSIGQGGNQPQHF.

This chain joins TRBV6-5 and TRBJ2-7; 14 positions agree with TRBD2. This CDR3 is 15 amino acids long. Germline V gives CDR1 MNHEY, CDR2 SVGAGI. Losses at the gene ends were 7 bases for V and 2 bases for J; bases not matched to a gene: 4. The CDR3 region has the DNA TGTGCCAGCAAACTGACTAGCGGGGGGGCCTACGAGCAGTACTTC. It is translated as CASKLTSGGAYEQYF.

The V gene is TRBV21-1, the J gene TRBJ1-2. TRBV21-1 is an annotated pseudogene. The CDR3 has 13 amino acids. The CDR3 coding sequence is TGTGCCAGCGACGATAGTTCCAGAGGTGGCTACACCTTC. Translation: CASDDSSRGGYTF.

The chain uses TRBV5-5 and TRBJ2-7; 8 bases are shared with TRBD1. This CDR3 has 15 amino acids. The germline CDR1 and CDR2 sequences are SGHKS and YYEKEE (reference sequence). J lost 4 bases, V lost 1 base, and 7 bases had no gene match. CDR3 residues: CASSLTGGTQYEQYF. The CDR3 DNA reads TGTGCCAGCAGCTTGACAGGGGGGACTCAATACGAGCAGTACTTC.

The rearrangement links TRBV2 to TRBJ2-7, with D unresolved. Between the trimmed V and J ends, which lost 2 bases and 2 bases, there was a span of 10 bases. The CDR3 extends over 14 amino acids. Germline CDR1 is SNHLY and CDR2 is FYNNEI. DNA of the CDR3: TGTGCCAGCAGTGAACTGACTTACACCTACGAGCAGTACTTC. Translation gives CASSELTYTYEQYF.

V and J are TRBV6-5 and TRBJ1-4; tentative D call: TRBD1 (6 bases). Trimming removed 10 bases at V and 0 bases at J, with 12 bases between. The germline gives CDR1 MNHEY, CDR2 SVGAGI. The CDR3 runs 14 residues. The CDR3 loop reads CATVDRATNEKLFF. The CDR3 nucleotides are TGTGCCACCGTGGACAGAGCAACTAATGAAAAACTGTTTTTT.

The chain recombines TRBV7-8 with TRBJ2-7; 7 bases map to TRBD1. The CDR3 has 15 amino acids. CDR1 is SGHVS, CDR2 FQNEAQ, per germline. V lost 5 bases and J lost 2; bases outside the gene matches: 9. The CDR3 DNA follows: TGTGCCAGCAGCCCAAACCGGGACAGACCCTACGAGCAGTACTTC. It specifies CASSPNRDRPYEQYF.

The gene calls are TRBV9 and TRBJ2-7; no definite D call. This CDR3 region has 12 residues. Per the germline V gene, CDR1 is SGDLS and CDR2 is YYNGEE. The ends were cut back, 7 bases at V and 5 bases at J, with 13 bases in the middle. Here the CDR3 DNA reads TGTGCCAGCGGCCGCACAGACGACGAGCAGTACTTC. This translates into CASGRTDDEQYF.

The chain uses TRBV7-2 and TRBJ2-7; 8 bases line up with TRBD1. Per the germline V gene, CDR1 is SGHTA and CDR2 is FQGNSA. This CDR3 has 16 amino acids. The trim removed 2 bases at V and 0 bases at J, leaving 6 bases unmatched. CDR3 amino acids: CASSLLPGQASYEQYF. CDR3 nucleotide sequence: TGTGCCAGCAGCTTACTCCCGGGACAGGCCTCCTACGAGCAGTACTTC.

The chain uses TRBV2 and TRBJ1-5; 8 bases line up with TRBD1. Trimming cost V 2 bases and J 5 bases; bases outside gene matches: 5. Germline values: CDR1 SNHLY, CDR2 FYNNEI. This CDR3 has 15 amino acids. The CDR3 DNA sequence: TGTGCCAGCAGTGAAACTCAGGGGGCCTATCAGCCCCAGCATTTT. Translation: CASSETQGAYQPQHF.

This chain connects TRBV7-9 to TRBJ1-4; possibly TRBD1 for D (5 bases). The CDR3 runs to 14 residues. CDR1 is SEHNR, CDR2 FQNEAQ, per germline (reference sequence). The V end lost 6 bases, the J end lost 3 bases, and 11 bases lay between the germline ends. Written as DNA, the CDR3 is TGTGCCAGCAGTCCAGGGATCCCTAATGAAAAACTGTTTTTT. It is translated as CASSPGIPNEKLFF.

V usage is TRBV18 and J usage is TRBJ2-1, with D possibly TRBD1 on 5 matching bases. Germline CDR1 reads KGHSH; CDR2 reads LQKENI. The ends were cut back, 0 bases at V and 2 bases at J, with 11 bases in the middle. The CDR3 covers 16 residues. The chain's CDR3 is CASSPPAQVTYNEQFF. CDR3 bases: TGTGCCAGCTCACCACCGGCACAGGTCACCTACAATGAGCAGTTCTTC.

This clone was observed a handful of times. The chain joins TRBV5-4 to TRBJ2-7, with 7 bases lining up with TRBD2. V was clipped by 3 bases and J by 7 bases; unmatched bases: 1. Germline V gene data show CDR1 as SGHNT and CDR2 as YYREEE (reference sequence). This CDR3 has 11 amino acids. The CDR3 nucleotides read TGTGCCAGCAGCTCCGGGGGGGAGCAGTACTTC. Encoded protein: CASSSGGEQYF.

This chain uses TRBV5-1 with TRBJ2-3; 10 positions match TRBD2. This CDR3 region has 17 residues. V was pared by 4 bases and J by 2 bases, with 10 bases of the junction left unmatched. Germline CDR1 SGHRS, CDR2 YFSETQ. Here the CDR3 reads CASSGGSSGSTTDTQYF. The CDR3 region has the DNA TGCGCCAGCAGCGGGGGCTCTAGCGGGAGTACCACAGATACGCAGTATTTT.

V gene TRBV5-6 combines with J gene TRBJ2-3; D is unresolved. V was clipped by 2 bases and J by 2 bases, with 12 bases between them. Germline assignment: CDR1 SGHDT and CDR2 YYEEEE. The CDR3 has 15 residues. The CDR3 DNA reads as TGTGCCAGCAGCTTTCTCCGTGGCCTCACAGATACGCAGTATTTT. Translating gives CASSFLRGLTDTQYF.

CDR3 nucleotides: TGCAGTGCTAGTCTCGGCCAGGGGTTTTATAGCAATCAGCCCCAGCATTTT. The encoded protein is CSASLGQGFYSNQPQHF. V gene TRBV20-1 combines with J gene TRBJ1-5, with D tentatively TRBD1 (6 bases). The CDR3 runs to 17 residues. From germline, CDR1 is DFQATT and CDR2 SNEGSKA (reference sequence). Trimming cost V 3 bases and J 0 bases, with 18 bases left between them.

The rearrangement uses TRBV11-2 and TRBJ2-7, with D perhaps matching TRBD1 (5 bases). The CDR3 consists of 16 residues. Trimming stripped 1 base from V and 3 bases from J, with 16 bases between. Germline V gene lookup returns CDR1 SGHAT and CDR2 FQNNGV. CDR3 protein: CASSLGTSQRDYEQYF. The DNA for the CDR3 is TGTGCCAGCAGCTTAGGGACATCCCAGAGAGACTACGAGCAGTACTTC.